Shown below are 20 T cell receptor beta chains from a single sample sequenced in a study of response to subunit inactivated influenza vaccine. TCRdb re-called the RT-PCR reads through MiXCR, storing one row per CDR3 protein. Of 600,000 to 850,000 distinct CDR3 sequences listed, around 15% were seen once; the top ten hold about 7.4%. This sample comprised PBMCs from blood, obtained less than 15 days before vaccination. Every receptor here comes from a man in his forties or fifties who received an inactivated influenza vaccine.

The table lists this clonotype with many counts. The CDR3 DNA follows: TGTGCCAGCAGTTTGCCCCAGCGGGGGGCCACGGATGAGCAGTTCTTC. It yields the protein CASSLPQRGATDEQFF. This chain joins TRBV12-3 or TRBV12-4 and TRBJ2-1; 9 nucleotides line up with TRBD2. The CDR3 sequence is 16 residues long. With 3 bases clipped from V and 8 bases from J, the junction kept 11 bases outside the gene matches.

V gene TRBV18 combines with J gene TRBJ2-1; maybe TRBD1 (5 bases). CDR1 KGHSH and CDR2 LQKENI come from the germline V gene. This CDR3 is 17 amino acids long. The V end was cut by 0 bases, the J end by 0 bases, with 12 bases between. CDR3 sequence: CASSPPMGGASYNEQFF. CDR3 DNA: TGTGCCAGCTCACCACCTATGGGTGGGGCCTCCTACAATGAGCAGTTCTTC.

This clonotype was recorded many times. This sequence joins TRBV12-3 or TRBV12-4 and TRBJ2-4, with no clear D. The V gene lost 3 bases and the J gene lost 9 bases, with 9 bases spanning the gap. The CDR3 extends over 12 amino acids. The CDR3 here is CASSFPRAIQYF. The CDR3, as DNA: TGTGCCAGCAGTTTCCCACGCGCCATTCAGTACTTC.

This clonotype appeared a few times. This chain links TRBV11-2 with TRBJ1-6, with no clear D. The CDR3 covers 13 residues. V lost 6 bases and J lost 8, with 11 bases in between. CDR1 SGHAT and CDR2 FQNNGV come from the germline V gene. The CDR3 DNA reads TGTGCCAGCAGGATAAGGGCGGATTCACCCCTCCACTTT. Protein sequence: CASRIRADSPLHF.

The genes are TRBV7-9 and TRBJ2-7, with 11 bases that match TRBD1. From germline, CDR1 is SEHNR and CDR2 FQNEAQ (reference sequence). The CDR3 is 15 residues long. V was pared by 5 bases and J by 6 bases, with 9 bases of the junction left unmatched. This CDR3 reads CASSGPGQGVIEQYF. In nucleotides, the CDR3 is TGTGCCAGCAGCGGGCCGGGACAGGGGGTAATCGAGCAGTACTTC.

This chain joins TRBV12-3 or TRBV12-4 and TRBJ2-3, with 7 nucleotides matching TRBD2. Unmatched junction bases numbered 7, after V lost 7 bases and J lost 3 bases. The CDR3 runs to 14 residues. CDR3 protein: CASKPGLPTDTQYF. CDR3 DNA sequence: TGTGCCAGCAAACCGGGACTACCAACAGATACGCAGTATTTT.

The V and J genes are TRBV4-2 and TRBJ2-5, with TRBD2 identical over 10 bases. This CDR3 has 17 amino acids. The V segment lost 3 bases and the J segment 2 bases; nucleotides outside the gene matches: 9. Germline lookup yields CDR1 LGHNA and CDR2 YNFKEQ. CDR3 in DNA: TGTGCCAGCAGCCAGAACCTAGCGGGGGCAACTCAAGAGACCCAGTACTTC. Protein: CASSQNLAGATQETQYF.

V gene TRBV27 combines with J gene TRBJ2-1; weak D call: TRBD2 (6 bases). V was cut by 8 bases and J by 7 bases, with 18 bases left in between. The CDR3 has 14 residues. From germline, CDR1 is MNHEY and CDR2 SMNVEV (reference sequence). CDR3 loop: CASRELAPLNEQFF. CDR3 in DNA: TGTGCCAGCCGTGAACTAGCTCCCCTTAATGAGCAGTTCTTC.

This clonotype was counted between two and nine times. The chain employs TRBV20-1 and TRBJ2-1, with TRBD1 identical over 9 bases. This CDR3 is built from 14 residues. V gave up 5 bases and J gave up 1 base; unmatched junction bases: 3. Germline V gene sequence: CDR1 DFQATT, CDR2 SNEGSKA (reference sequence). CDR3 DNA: TGCAGTGCTCCAGGACAGGGGTCCTACAATGAGCAGTTCTTC. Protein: CSAPGQGSYNEQFF.

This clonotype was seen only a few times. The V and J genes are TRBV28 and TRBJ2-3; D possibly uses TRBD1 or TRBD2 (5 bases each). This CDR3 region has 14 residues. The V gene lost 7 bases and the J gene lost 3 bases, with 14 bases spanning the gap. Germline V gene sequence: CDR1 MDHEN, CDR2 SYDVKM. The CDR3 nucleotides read TGTGCCAGCATTAGAGGGACCCAGACAGATACGCAGTATTTT. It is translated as CASIRGTQTDTQYF.

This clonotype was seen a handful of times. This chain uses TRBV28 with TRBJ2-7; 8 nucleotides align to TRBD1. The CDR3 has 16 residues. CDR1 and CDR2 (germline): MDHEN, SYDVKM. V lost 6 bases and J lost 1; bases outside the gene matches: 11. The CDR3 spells CASRKRIRDRSYEQYF. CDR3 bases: TGTGCCAGCAGAAAACGAATCCGGGACAGGTCCTACGAGCAGTACTTC. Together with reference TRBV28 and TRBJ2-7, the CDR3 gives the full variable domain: DVKVTQSSRYLVKRTGEKVFLECVQDMDHENMFWYRQDPGLGLRLIYFSYDVKMKEKGDIPEGYSVSREKKERFSLILESASTNQTSMYLCASRKRIRDRSYEQYFGPGTRLTVT.

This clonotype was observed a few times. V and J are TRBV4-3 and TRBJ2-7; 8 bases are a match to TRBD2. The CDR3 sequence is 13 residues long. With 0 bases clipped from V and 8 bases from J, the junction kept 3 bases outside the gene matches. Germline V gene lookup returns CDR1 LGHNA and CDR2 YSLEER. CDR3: CASSQDRGGQQYF. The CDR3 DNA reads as TGCGCCAGCAGCCAAGATCGGGGGGGACAGCAGTACTTC.

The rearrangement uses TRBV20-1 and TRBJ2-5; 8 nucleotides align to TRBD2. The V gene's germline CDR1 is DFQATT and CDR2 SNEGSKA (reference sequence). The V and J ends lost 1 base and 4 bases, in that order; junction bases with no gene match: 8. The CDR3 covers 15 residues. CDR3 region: CSARGGRRGGETQYF. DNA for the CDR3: TGCAGTGCTAGAGGAGGAAGACGGGGGGGAGAGACCCAGTACTTC.

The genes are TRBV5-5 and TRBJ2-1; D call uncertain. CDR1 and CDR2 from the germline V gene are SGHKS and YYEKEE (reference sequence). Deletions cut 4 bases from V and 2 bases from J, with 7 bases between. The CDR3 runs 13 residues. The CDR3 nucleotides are TGTGCCAGCAGCGCCGGCCCCTACAATGAGCAGTTCTTC. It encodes CASSAGPYNEQFF.

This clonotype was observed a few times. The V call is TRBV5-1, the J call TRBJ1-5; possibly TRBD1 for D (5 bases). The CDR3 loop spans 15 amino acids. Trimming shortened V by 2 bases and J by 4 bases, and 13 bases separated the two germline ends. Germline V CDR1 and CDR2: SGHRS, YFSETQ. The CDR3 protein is CASSLTGTQNQPQHF. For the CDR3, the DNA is TGCGCCAGCAGCTTAACCGGGACGCAGAATCAGCCCCAGCATTTT.

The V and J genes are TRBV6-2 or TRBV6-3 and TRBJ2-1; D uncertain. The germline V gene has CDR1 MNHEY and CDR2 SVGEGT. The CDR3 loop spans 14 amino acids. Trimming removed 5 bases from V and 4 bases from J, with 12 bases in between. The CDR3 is CASSPIHRYNEQFF. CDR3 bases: TGTGCCAGCAGTCCAATACACCGGTACAATGAGCAGTTCTTC.

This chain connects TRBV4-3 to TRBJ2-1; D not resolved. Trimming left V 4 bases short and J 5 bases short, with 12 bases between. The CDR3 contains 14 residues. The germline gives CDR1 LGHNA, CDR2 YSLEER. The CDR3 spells CASSPQIRNNEQFF. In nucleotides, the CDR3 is TGCGCCAGCAGCCCACAAATAAGGAACAATGAGCAGTTCTTC.

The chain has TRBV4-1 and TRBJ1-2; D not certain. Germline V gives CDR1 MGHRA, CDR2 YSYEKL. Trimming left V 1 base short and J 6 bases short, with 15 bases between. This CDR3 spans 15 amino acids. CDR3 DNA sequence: TGCGCCAGCAGCCAAGTTGGTAGTGCCTTGGATGGCTACACCTTC. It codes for CASSQVGSALDGYTF.

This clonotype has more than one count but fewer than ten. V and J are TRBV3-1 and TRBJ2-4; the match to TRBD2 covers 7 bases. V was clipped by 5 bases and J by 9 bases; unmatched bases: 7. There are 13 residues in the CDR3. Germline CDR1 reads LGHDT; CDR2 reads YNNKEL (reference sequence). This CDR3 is CASSFGGEGIQYF. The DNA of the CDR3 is TGTGCCAGCAGCTTTGGAGGGGAGGGCATTCAGTACTTC. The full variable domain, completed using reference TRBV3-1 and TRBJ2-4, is DTAVSQTPKYLVTQMGNDKSIKCEQNLGHDTMYWYKQDSKKFLKIMFSYNNKELIINETVPNRFSPKSPDKAHLNLHINSLELGDSAVYFCASSFGGEGIQYFGAGTRLSVL.

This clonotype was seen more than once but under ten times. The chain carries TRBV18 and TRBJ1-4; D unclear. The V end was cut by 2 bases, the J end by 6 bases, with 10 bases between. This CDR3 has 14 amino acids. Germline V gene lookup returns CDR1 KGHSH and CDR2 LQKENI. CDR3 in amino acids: CASSPSGPYEKLFF. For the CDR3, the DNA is TGTGCCAGCTCACCATCAGGCCCTTATGAAAAACTGTTTTTT.